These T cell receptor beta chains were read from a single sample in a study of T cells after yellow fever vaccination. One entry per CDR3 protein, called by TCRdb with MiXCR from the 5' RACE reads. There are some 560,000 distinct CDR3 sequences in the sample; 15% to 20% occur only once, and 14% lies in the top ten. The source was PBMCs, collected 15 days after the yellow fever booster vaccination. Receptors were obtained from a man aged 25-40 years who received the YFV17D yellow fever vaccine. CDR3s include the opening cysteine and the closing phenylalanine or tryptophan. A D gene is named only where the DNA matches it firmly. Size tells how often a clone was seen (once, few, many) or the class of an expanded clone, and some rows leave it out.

CDR3 DNA: TGTGCCAGCGGCCCAGGGGTTTCCTACGAGCAGTACTTC
CDR3 protein: CASGPGVSYEQYF
D gene: -
clone size: -
J gene: TRBJ2-7
V gene: TRBV27

CDR3 DNA: TGTGCCAGCAGTGAAGGCCCCCACAGGGACTGGGACACTGAAGCTTTCTTT
CDR3 protein: CASSEGPHRDWDTEAFF
D gene: -
clone size: few
J gene: TRBJ1-1
V gene: TRBV2

CDR3 DNA: TGTGCCAGCAGCCTCAAATGGGGTAATGAGCAGTTCTTC
CDR3 protein: CASSLKWGNEQFF
D gene: -
clone size: few
J gene: TRBJ2-1
V gene: TRBV7-2

CDR3 DNA: TGTGCCAGCAGCTTAGCGGGAGGTACCTCCGGTGAGCAGTTCTTC
CDR3 protein: CASSLAGGTSGEQFF
D gene: -
clone size: few
J gene: TRBJ2-1
V gene: TRBV7-2

CDR3 DNA: TGTGCCAGCAGCGTCGGAGGTCCGTGGGATACGCAGTATTTT
CDR3 protein: CASSVGGPWDTQYF
D gene: -
clone size: few
J gene: TRBJ2-3
V gene: TRBV7-9

CDR3 DNA: TGTGCCACCAGCAGAGGAAGGGTTTACTCCGGGGGGAATGAGCAGTTCTTC
CDR3 protein: CATSRGRVYSGGNEQFF
D gene: TRBD2
clone size: -
J gene: TRBJ2-1
V gene: TRBV15

CDR3 DNA: TGTGCCAGCAGCCAAGGCGGAATCAATGAGCAGTTCTTC
CDR3 protein: CASSQGGINEQFF
D gene: -
clone size: few
J gene: TRBJ2-1
V gene: TRBV3-1

CDR3 DNA: TGTGCCTGGGGACAGGCCTCCTACGAGCAGTACTTC
CDR3 protein: CAWGQASYEQYF
D gene: TRBD1
clone size: -
J gene: TRBJ2-7
V gene: TRBV30

CDR3 DNA: TGTGCCAGCAGCTTACCGAGGACAGGGAACTACGAGCAGTACTTC
CDR3 protein: CASSLPRTGNYEQYF
D gene: TRBD1
clone size: few
J gene: TRBJ2-7
V gene: TRBV7-8

CDR3 DNA: TGTGCCAGCAGCCCGAACCTCGGGGCCTATAAGAGTCCTGGGGCCAACGTCCTGACTTTC
CDR3 protein: CASSPNLGAYKSPGANVLTF
D gene: -
clone size: few
J gene: TRBJ2-6
V gene: TRBV27

CDR3 DNA: TGTGCCAGCAGCCCGGGAGGTAGCGGGAGGGTATACGAGCAGTACTTC
CDR3 protein: CASSPGGSGRVYEQYF
D gene: TRBD2
clone size: few
J gene: TRBJ2-7
V gene: TRBV9

CDR3 DNA: TGTGCCAGCAGCCAAGGAGAGGGGCACACCGGGGAGCTGTTTTTT
CDR3 protein: CASSQGEGHTGELFF
D gene: -
clone size: -
J gene: TRBJ2-2
V gene: TRBV4-2

CDR3 DNA: TGCGCCAGCAGCTTCGGCGGGAGGGGGTACAATGAGCAGTTCTTC
CDR3 protein: CASSFGGRGYNEQFF
D gene: TRBD2
clone size: few
J gene: TRBJ2-1
V gene: TRBV5-1

CDR3 DNA: TGTGCCTGGAGTGGCCTAGGTGAGCAGTTCTTC
CDR3 protein: CAWSGLGEQFF
D gene: -
clone size: few
J gene: TRBJ2-1
V gene: TRBV30

CDR3 DNA: TGTGCCAGCATAAAATTAGCGGGAGATGGAGGTACGCAGTATTTT
CDR3 protein: CASIKLAGDGGTQYF
D gene: TRBD2
clone size: few
J gene: TRBJ2-3
V gene: TRBV6-1

CDR3 DNA: TGCAGCGCCACCGGGACAGGGGGTTTCTATGGCTACACCTTC
CDR3 protein: CSATGTGGFYGYTF
D gene: TRBD1
clone size: -
J gene: TRBJ1-2
V gene: TRBV29-1

CDR3 DNA: TGCAGTGCTAGCTCCGGAGGGGGCTCCAATGAGCAGTTCTTC
CDR3 protein: CSASSGGGSNEQFF
D gene: -
clone size: few
J gene: TRBJ2-1
V gene: TRBV20-1

CDR3 DNA: TGTGCCAGCAAGTTGGTAGGTGAGCAGTTCTTC
CDR3 protein: CASKLVGEQFF
D gene: -
clone size: -
J gene: TRBJ2-1
V gene: TRBV27